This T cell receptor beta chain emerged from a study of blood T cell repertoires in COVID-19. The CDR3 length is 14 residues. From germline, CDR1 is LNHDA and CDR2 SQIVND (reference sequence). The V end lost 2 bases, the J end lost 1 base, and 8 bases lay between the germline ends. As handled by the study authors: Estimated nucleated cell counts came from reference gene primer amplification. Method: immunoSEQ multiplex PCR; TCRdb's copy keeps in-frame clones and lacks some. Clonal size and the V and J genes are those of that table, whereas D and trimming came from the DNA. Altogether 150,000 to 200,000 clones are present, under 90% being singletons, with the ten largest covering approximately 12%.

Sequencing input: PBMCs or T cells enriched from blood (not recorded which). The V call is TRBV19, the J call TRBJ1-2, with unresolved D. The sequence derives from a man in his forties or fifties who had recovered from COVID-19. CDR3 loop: CASSIFGLNYGYTF. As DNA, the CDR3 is TGTGCCAGTAGTATATTTGGCCTTAACTATGGCTACACCTTC. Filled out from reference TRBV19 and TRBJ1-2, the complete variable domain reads DGGITQSPKYLFRKEGQNVTLSCEQNLNHDAMYWYRQDPGQGLRLIYYSQIVNDFQKGDIAEGYSVSREKKESFPLTVTSAQKNPTAFYLCASSIFGLNYGYTFGSGTRLTVV.